Following are 22 T cell receptor beta chains from one sample sequenced in a study of shared clonotypes between healthy human individuals. Clones were sequenced by immunoSEQ multiplex PCR, and TCRdb holds only the in-frame ones, with some missing. The data contain a few million clones, about 93% of them singletons. Naive CD8 cells comprised CD45RO-negative, CCR7-positively selected cells, excluding terminally differentiated effector memory CD45RA+ cells. Sequencing input: naive CD8+ T cells from PBMCs. Receptor source: a man between 18 and 35 years old in good health. Some clones in this sample may be carry-over from other donors' samples.

The chain couples TRBV7-9 to TRBJ2-3; 7 bases are shared with TRBD2. Germline V gives CDR1 SEHNR, CDR2 FQNEAQ (reference sequence). The CDR3 runs to 15 residues. V gave up 8 bases and J gave up 1 base; unmatched junction bases: 9. As DNA, the CDR3 is TGTGCCAGCCCCGGGGAGGGGCGAGGCACAGATACGCAGTATTTT. Its translation: CASPGEGRGTDTQYF. The full variable domain, its missing parts supplied by reference TRBV7-9 and TRBJ2-3, is DTGVSQNPRHKITKRGQNVTFRCDPISEHNRLYWYRQTLGQGPEFLTYFQNEAQLEKSRLLSDRFSAERPKGSFSTLEIQRTEQGDSAMYLCASPGEGRGTDTQYFGPGTRLTVL.

The chain is built from TRBV28 and TRBJ1-1, with D maybe TRBD1 (6 bases). From germline, CDR1 is MDHEN and CDR2 SYDVKM. The CDR3 extends over 19 amino acids. V shed 1 base and J shed 1 base, with 22 bases lying between them. The CDR3 DNA reads TGTGCCAGCAGTTTATTAAGTCGCGCTGTGGGGGGCAGGAACACTGAAGCTTTCTTT. This sequence encodes CASSLLSRAVGGRNTEAFF. Filled out from reference TRBV28 and TRBJ1-1, the complete variable domain reads DVKVTQSSRYLVKRTGEKVFLECVQDMDHENMFWYRQDPGLGLRLIYFSYDVKMKEKGDIPEGYSVSREKKERFSLILESASTNQTSMYLCASSLLSRAVGGRNTEAFFGQGTRLTVV.

The chain links TRBV27 to TRBJ2-1, with 8 bases lining up with TRBD2. There are 18 residues in the CDR3. Germline V gene data show CDR1 as MNHEY and CDR2 as SMNVEV (reference sequence). Trimming cost V 5 bases and J 3 bases; bases outside gene matches: 15. The CDR3 DNA reads TGTGCCAGCAGTCCCTACCCACCCGGGGGGGAGGGCTACAATGAGCAGTTCTTC. This sequence encodes CASSPYPPGGEGYNEQFF.

V usage is TRBV29-1 and J usage is TRBJ2-7; D might be TRBD1 (5 bases). Germline CDR1 reads SQVTM; CDR2 reads ANQGSEA. V gave up 4 bases and J gave up 5 bases, with 12 bases separating them. The length of the CDR3 is 12 residues. CDR3 in amino acids: CSVVAGFHEQYF. CDR3 DNA sequence: TGCAGCGTTGTGGCAGGGTTCCACGAGCAGTACTTC.

A note on this clone: Other DNA sequences of this sample code for an identical CDR3. The genes are TRBV7-9 and TRBJ2-7, with 11 bases matching TRBD2. Germline CDR1 SEHNR, CDR2 FQNEAQ (reference sequence). The trim removed 4 bases at V and 2 bases at J, leaving 1 base unmatched. This CDR3 is built from 14 residues. The CDR3: CASSSSGRPYEQYF. Written as DNA, the CDR3 is TGTGCCAGCAGCTCTAGCGGGAGGCCCTACGAGCAGTACTTC.

V gene TRBV28 combines with J gene TRBJ2-1; D might be TRBD2 (6 bases). Germline V gives CDR1 MDHEN, CDR2 SYDVKM. Trimming removed 6 bases from V and 1 base from J, with 16 bases in between. The CDR3 loop spans 16 amino acids. CDR3 region: CASRDSGEWSYNEQFF. The CDR3 DNA reads TGTGCCAGCAGGGACTCGGGAGAATGGTCCTACAATGAGCAGTTCTTC.

The chain combines TRBV28 with TRBJ2-7, with 7 bases matching TRBD2. CDR3 length: 12 amino acids. Germline values: CDR1 MDHEN, CDR2 SYDVKM. V gave up 7 bases and J gave up 6 bases; unmatched junction bases: 6. CDR3 sequence reads: CASIGGMGEQYF. The CDR3 coding sequence is TGTGCCAGCATCGGGGGGATGGGCGAGCAGTACTTC. The entire variable domain, with the rest obtained from reference TRBV28 and TRBJ2-7, is as follows: DVKVTQSSRYLVKRTGEKVFLECVQDMDHENMFWYRQDPGLGLRLIYFSYDVKMKEKGDIPEGYSVSREKKERFSLILESASTNQTSMYLCASIGGMGEQYFGPGTRLTVT.

V gene TRBV7-3 combines with J gene TRBJ2-1; D gene unclear. The CDR3 totals 17 residues. Germline values: CDR1 SGHTA, CDR2 FQGTGA. Trimming cost V 0 bases and J 5 bases, with 17 bases left between them. Here the CDR3 DNA reads TGTGCCAGCAGCTTAACATCCTTACGACGCGTGAACAATGAGCAGTTCTTC. It codes for CASSLTSLRRVNNEQFF.

The V call is TRBV4-1, the J call TRBJ1-3; D not certain. Trimming pared 3 bases from V and 4 bases from J, leaving 13 bases between. Germline V CDR1 and CDR2: MGHRA, YSYEKL. The CDR3 length is 15 residues. In DNA form, the CDR3 reads TGCGCCAGCAGCCAGGCGGTTGGGCGAGGAAACACCATATATTTT. Encoded protein: CASSQAVGRGNTIYF.

The V gene is TRBV30, the J gene TRBJ2-3, with 10 bases fitting TRBD1. The CDR3 contains 15 residues. After removal of 0 bases from V and 3 bases from J, the junction contained 3 bases not matched to a gene. CDR1 is GTSNPN, CDR2 SVGIG, per germline (reference sequence). CDR3 protein: CAWSVRDRGTDTQYF. The CDR3, as DNA: TGTGCCTGGAGTGTACGGGACAGGGGAACAGATACGCAGTATTTT.

DNA of the CDR3: TGTGCCAGCAGCGTACAGGGAAGCAATCAGCCCCAGCATTTT. This codes for CASSVQGSNQPQHF. The chain links TRBV27 to TRBJ1-5; D perhaps matches TRBD1 (6 bases). V was cut by 6 bases and J by 1 base, with 10 bases left in between. The CDR3 is 14 residues long. Germline V CDR1 and CDR2: MNHEY, SMNVEV (reference sequence).

The genes are TRBV5-8 and TRBJ2-7; either TRBD1 or TRBD2 may fit D (5 bases each). This CDR3 has 13 amino acids. Germline CDR1 and CDR2: SGHTS and YDEGEE. The V end was cut by 5 bases, the J end by 3 bases, with 12 bases between. CDR3 sequence: CASSPGTYYEQYF. The CDR3 DNA sequence: TGTGCCAGCAGTCCCGGGACCTACTACGAGCAGTACTTC.

The rearrangement uses TRBV25-1 and TRBJ2-7; D is unresolved. CDR1 is MGHDK and CDR2 is SYGVNS in the germline V gene. The CDR3 covers 12 residues. Trimming removed 1 base from V and 3 bases from J, with 4 bases in between. CDR3 nucleotides: TGTGCCAGCAGTGAATTGGGCTACGAGCAGTACTTC. Its translation: CASSELGYEQYF.

This sequence joins TRBV7-2 and TRBJ2-1; 11 bases match TRBD2. The CDR3 has 18 amino acids. Unmatched junction bases numbered 9, after V lost 0 bases and J lost 5 bases. CDR1 SGHTA and CDR2 FQGNSA come from the germline V gene. Written as DNA, the CDR3 is TGTGCCAGCAGCTTAGCAGTGGGGACTAGCGGAGCCCACAATGAGCAGTTCTTC. Amino acid sequence: CASSLAVGTSGAHNEQFF.

This clone was recorded only once. The V and J genes are TRBV5-5 and TRBJ2-1; the match to TRBD1 covers 7 bases. The trim removed 3 bases at V and 4 bases at J, leaving 1 base unmatched. The V gene's germline CDR1 is SGHKS and CDR2 YYEKEE (reference sequence). The CDR3 has 13 residues. CDR3: CASSSDRYNEQFF. For the CDR3, the DNA is TGTGCCAGCAGCTCGGACAGGTACAATGAGCAGTTCTTC.

The J gene is TRBJ2-5, the V gene TRBV21-1; TRBD2 is the table's D call, not checked against the DNA. TRBV21-1 corresponds to a pseudogene. The CDR3 sequence is 21 residues long. The CDR3: CASSKAVLAGELHGEQETQYF. In DNA, the CDR3 is TGTGCCAGCAGCAAAGCGGTTCTGGCGGGAGAACTACACGGAGAACAAGAGACCCAGTACTTC.

Details on this clone: The sample carries other DNA sequences with the same CDR3. The chain recombines TRBV9 with TRBJ2-7; D is possibly TRBD1 (5 bases). The length of the CDR3 is 15 residues. The germline CDR1 and CDR2 sequences are SGDLS and YYNGEE. Trimming pared 0 bases from V and 0 bases from J, leaving 10 bases between. The CDR3 DNA sequence: TGTGCCAGCAGCGTAGGAGCAGGGTTCTCCTACGAGCAGTACTTC. Residues: CASSVGAGFSYEQYF.

The rearrangement links TRBV29-1 to TRBJ1-2; D not certain. V lost 3 bases and J lost 0, with 2 bases in between. Germline V gene lookup returns CDR1 SQVTM and CDR2 ANQGSEA. This CDR3 has 11 residues. As DNA, the CDR3 is TGCAGCGTTGAGGCTAACTATGGCTACACCTTC. It encodes CSVEANYGYTF.

The chain employs TRBV7-8 and TRBJ2-6; 7 nucleotides align to TRBD1. V was clipped by 2 bases and J by 0 bases; unmatched bases: 7. This CDR3 region has 18 residues. Per the germline V gene, CDR1 is SGHVS and CDR2 is FQNEAQ. This CDR3 reads CASSLLPGQPSGANVLTF. In DNA, the CDR3 is TGTGCCAGCAGCTTACTTCCGGGACAGCCCTCTGGGGCCAACGTCCTGACTTTC.

V and J are TRBV11-2 and TRBJ2-7, with D possibly being TRBD1 (5 bases). The CDR3 consists of 15 residues. The germline gives CDR1 SGHAT, CDR2 FQNNGV. V was trimmed by 2 bases and J by 2 bases, leaving 13 bases between them. Here the CDR3 reads CASSLWRGHTYEQYF. The DNA of the CDR3 is TGTGCCAGCAGCTTATGGCGTGGACATACCTACGAGCAGTACTTC.

Notes on this clone: Other DNA variants within this sample encode the same CDR3. V usage is TRBV27 and J usage is TRBJ2-1; D is perhaps TRBD1 (5 bases). This CDR3 contains 13 residues. CDR1 MNHEY and CDR2 SMNVEV come from the germline V gene (reference sequence). V shed 3 bases and J shed 5 bases, with 8 bases lying between them. The CDR3 DNA reads as TGTGCCAGCAGTTTCTCAGGGAACAATGAGCAGTTCTTC. Its protein is CASSFSGNNEQFF.

This chain joins TRBV29-1 and TRBJ2-1; 14 bases fit TRBD2. Trimming cost V 6 bases and J 7 bases; bases outside gene matches: 8. CDR3 length equals 15 residues. Per the germline V gene, CDR1 is SQVTM and CDR2 is ANQGSEA. The CDR3 DNA follows: TGCAGCGTGGGCCCCGGGACTAGCGGGAGTAATGAGCAGTTCTTC. It specifies CSVGPGTSGSNEQFF.